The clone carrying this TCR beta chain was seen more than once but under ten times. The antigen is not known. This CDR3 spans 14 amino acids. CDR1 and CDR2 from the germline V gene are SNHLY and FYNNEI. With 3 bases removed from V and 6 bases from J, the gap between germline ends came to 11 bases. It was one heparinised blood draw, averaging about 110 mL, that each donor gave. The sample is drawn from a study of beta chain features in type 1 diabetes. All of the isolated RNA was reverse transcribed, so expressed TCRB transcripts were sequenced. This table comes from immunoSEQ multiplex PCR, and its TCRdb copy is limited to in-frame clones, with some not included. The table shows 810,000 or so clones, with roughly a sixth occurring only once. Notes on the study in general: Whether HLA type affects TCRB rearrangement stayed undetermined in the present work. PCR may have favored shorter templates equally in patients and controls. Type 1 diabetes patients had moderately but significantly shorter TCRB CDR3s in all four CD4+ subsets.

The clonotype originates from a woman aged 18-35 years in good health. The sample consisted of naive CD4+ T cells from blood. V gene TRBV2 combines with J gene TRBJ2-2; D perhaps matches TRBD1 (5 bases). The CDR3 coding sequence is TGTGCCAGCAGTGACAGGGCCTTATCCGGGGAGCTGTTTTTT. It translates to CASSDRALSGELFF.